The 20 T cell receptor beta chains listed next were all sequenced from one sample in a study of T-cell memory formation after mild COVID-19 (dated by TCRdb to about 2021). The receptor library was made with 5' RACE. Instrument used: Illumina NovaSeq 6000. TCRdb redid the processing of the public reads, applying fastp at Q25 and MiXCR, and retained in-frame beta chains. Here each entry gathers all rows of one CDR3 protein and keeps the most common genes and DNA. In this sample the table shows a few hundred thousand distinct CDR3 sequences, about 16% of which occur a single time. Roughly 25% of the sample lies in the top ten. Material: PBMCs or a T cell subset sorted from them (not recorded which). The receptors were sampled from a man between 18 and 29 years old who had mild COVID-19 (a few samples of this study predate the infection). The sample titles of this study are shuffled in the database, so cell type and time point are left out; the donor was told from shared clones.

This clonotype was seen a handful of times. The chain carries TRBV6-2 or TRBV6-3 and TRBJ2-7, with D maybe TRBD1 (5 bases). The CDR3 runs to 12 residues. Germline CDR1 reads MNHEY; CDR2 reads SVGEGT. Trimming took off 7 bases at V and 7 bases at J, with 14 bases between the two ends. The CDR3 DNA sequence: TGTGCCAGCAAAGTGGTATCAGGGGAGCAGTACTTC. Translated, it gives CASKVVSGEQYF.

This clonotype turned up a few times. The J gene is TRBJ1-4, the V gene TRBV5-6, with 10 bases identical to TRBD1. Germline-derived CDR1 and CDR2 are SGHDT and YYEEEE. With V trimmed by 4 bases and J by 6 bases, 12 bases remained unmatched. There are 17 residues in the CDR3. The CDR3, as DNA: TGTGCCAGCAGCCCCGGGACAGGGGACCTATGGGATGAAAAACTGTTTTTT. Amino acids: CASSPGTGDLWDEKLFF.

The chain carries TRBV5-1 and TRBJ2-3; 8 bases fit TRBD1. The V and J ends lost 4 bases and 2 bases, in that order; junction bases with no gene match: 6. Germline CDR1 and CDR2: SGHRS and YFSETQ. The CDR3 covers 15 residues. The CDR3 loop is CASSPQGALTDTQYF. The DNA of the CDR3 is TGCGCCAGCAGCCCCCAGGGGGCACTCACAGATACGCAGTATTTT.

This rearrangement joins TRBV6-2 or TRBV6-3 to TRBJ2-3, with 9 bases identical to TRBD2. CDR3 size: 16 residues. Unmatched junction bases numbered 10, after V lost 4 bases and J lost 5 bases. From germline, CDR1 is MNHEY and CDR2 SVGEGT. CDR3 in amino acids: CASSSGGGAFGDTQYF. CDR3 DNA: TGTGCCAGCAGTTCAGGCGGGGGGGCCTTTGGAGATACGCAGTATTTT.

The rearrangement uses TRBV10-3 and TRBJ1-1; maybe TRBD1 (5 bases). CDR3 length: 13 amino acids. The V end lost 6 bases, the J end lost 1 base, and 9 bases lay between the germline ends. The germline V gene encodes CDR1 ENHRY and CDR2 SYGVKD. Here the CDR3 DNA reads TGTGCCATCAGCGCCGACAGGAACACTGAAGCTTTCTTT. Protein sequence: CAISADRNTEAFF.

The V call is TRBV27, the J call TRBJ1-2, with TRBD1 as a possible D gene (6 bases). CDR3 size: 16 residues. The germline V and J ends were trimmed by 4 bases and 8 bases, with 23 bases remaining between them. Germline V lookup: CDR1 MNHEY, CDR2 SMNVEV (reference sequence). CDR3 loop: CASSSRGEVIDEGYTF. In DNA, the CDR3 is TGTGCCAGCAGTTCGAGGGGGGAAGTGATCGATGAGGGCTACACCTTC.

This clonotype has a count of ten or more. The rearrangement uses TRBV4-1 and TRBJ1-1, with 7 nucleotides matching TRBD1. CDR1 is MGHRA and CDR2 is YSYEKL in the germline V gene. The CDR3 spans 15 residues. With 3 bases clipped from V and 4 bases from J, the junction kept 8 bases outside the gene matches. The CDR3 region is CASSHPDRLSTEAFF. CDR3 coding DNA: TGCGCCAGCAGCCACCCGGACAGGCTGAGCACTGAAGCTTTCTTT.

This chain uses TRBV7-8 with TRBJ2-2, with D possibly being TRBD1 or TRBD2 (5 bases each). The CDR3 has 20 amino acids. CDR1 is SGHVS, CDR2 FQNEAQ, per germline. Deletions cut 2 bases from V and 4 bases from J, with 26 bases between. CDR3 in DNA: TGTGCCAGCAGCTTACTTGTACCATCGGGGCTACCCTACCCCACCGGGGAGCTGTTTTTT. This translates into CASSLLVPSGLPYPTGELFF. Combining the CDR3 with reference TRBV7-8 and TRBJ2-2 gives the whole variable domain GAGVSQSPRYKVAKRGQDVALRCDPISGHVSLFWYQQALGQGPEFLTYFQNEAQLDKSGLPSDRFFAERPEGSVSTLKIQRTQQEDSAVYLCASSLLVPSGLPYPTGELFFGEGSRLTVL.

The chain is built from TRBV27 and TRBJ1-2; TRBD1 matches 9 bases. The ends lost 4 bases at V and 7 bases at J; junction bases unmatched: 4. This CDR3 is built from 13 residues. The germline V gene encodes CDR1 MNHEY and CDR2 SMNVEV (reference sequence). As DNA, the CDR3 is TGTGCCAGCAGTTCCGGGACAGGGTTTGGCTACACCTTC. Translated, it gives CASSSGTGFGYTF.

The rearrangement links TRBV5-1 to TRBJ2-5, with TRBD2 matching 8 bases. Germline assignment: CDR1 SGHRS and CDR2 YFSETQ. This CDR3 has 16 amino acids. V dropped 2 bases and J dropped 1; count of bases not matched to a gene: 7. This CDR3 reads CASSLGPGGAQETQYF. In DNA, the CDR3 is TGCGCCAGCAGCTTAGGACCCGGGGGGGCCCAAGAGACCCAGTACTTC.

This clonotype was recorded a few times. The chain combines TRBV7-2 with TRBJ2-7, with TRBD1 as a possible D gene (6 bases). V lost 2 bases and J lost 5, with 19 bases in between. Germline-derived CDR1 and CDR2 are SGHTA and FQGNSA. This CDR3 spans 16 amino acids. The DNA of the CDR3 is TGTGCCAGCAGCTTAAGCCAGGGGCAGGGATCGCACGAGCAGTACTTC. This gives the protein CASSLSQGQGSHEQYF.

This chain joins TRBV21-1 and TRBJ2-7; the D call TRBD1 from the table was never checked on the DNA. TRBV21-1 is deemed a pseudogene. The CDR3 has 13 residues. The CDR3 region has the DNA TGTGCCAGCACCTTAACAGGGACCTACGAGCAGTACGTC. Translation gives CASTLTGTYEQYV.

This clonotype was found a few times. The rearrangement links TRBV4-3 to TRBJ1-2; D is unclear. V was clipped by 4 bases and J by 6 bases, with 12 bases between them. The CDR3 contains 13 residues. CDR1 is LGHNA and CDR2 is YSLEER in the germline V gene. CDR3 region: CASSPQLGNGYTF. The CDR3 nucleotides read TGCGCCAGCAGCCCCCAGTTGGGGAATGGCTACACCTTC.

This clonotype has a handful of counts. The CDR3 protein is CASSATDNTGELFF. The CDR3 DNA is TGTGCCAGCAGCGCGACGGACAACACCGGGGAGCTGTTTTTT. The chain carries TRBV9 and TRBJ2-2; unclear D gene. The V gene's germline CDR1 is SGDLS and CDR2 YYNGEE. V was cut by 3 bases and J by 2 bases, with 8 bases left in between. The CDR3 is 14 residues long. The variable domain in full, with the rest retrieved from reference TRBV9 and TRBJ2-2, is DSGVTQTPKHLITATGQRVTLRCSPRSGDLSVYWYQQSLDQGLQFLIQYYNGEERAKGNILERFSAQQFPDLHSELNLSSLELGDSALYFCASSATDNTGELFFGEGSRLTVL.

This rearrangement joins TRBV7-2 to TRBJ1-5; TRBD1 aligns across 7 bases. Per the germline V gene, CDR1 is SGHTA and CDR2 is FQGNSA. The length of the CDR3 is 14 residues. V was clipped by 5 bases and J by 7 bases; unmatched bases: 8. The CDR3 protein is CASSPTGSRQPQHF. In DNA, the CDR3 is TGTGCCAGCAGCCCGACAGGGAGCCGACAGCCCCAGCATTTT.

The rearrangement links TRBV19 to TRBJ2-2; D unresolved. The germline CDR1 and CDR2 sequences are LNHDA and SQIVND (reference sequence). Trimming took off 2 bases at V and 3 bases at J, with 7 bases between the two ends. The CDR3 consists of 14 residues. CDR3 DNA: TGTGCCAGTAGTATATACCATTACACCGGGGAGCTGTTTTTT. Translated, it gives CASSIYHYTGELFF.

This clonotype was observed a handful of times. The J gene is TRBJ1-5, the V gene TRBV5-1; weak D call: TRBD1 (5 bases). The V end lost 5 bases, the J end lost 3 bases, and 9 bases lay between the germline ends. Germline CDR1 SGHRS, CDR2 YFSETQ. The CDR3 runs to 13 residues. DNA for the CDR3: TGCGCCAGCAGGGGGGAGATCAATCAGCCCCAGCATTTT. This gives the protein CASRGEINQPQHF.

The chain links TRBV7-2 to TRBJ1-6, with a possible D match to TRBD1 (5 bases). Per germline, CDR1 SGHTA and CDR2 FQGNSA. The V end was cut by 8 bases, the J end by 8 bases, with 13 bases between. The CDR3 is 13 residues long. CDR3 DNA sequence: TGTGCCAGCCAGGGTAACCTTGATTCACCCCTCCACTTT. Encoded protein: CASQGNLDSPLHF.

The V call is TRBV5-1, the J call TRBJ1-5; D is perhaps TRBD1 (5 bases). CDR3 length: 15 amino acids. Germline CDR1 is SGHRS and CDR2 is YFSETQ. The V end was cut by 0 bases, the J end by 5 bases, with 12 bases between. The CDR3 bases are TGCGCCAGCAGCTTGGCCGGGGACGGTGATCAGCCCCAGCATTTT. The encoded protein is CASSLAGDGDQPQHF. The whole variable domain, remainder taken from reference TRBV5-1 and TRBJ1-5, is KAGVTQTPRYLIKTRGQQVTLSCSPISGHRSVSWYQQTPGQGLQFLFEYFSETQRNKGNFPGRFSGRQFSNSRSEMNVSTLELGDSALYLCASSLAGDGDQPQHFGDGTRLSIL.

Here the CDR3 reads CASSSPDRENTEAFF. DNA for the CDR3: TGTGCCAGCAGTTCACCGGACAGGGAGAACACTGAAGCTTTCTTT. The rearrangement links TRBV6-1 to TRBJ1-1; 8 bases fit TRBD1. There are 15 residues in the CDR3. With 5 bases clipped from V and 1 base from J, the junction kept 6 bases outside the gene matches. Germline V gives CDR1 MNHNS, CDR2 SASEGT.